This TCR beta chain was recorded in a study of tumor-infiltrating lymphocytes in primary liver carcinoma. Whole-study findings and limits: A small share of top clones, only about 7-25%, was found in all five tumor regions.

CDR1 and CDR2 from the germline V gene are ENHRY and SYGVKD. This CDR3 is 14 amino acids long. Bulk tissue was left unsorted, and RNA and DNA were co-extracted from 20-30 mg of it. The authors made TCR beta cDNA from around 500 ng total RNA with a constant-region primer. Nested multiplex PCR, run for three rounds with slightly modified ARM-PCR, yielded TCR beta libraries. Amplification in the first two PCR rounds was performed using TRBV1-TRBV30 forward primers and a C-beta reverse primer for roughly 9 cycles each. TCRdb fed the multiplex PCR reads into MiXCR, producing one record per CDR3 protein. The sample shows 22,000 or so distinct CDR3 sequences, 75% to 85% of them seen only once. Points on this clonotype: No antigen is known for it. A read error may account for a junction end that differs from germline.

The V gene is TRBV10-3, the J gene TRBJ2-1, with no clear D. The specimen was liver tumor tissue from sampling region 2. The subset denotes: tumor region T2, inferior pole. This receptor was identified in a woman between 25 and 40 years old with primary liver carcinoma and hepatitis B virus infection. The CDR3 DNA reads as TGCGCCATCAGTCCCACGGTGACACGGGATGAGCAGTTCTTC. The encoded protein is CAISPTVTRDEQFF.